Shown below are 32 T cell receptor beta chains from a single sample sequenced in a study of T cell responses to AZD1222 COVID-19 vaccine. The data were produced by immunoSEQ multiplex PCR, yet TCRdb's version contains in-frame clones alone and is incomplete. The profile shows around 110,000 clones, about 90% of them singletons. The sample in question was peripheral blood, obtained 28 days after the second AZD1222 dose. These TCRs come from an adult who received the AZD1222 COVID-19 vaccine.

The CDR3 sequence is CASSISSGNSYEQYF. The CDR3 coding sequence is TGCGCCAGCAGCATCTCTAGCGGGAACTCCTACGAGCAGTACTTC. J is TRBJ2-7 and V is TRBV5-1, with TRBD2 matching over 9 bases. The junction had 5 bases not matched to a gene; V was cut back by 4 bases and J by 0 bases. Germline V gene sequence: CDR1 SGHRS, CDR2 YFSETQ. The CDR3 spans 15 residues.

The chain joins TRBV9 to TRBJ2-5; 8 bases are shared with TRBD1. The V segment lost 2 bases and the J segment 5 bases; nucleotides outside the gene matches: 5. Per germline, CDR1 SGDLS and CDR2 YYNGEE. This CDR3 is 14 amino acids long. CDR3 amino acids: CASSVQGARETQYF. The CDR3 DNA follows: TGTGCCAGCAGCGTCCAGGGGGCCAGGGAGACCCAGTACTTC. Filled out from reference TRBV9 and TRBJ2-5, the complete variable domain reads DSGVTQTPKHLITATGQRVTLRCSPRSGDLSVYWYQQSLDQGLQFLIQYYNGEERAKGNILERFSAQQFPDLHSELNLSSLELGDSALYFCASSVQGARETQYFGPGTRLLVL.

The chain uses TRBV25-1 and TRBJ2-2, with TRBD2 matching over 9 bases. J lost 4 bases, V lost 7 bases, and 7 bases had no gene match. The CDR3 length is 15 residues. The germline V gene has CDR1 MGHDK and CDR2 SYGVNS. The CDR3 region is CASTLAGEGTGELFF. The CDR3 coding sequence is TGTGCCAGCACCTTAGCGGGAGAGGGCACCGGGGAGCTGTTTTTT.

The rearrangement uses TRBV30 and TRBJ2-2, with D perhaps matching TRBD2 (5 bases). Per germline, CDR1 GTSNPN and CDR2 SVGIG (reference sequence). This CDR3 region has 13 residues. V was shortened by 1 base and J by 7 bases, with 10 bases between the two germline ends. The CDR3 loop is CAWSARTVGELFF. The CDR3, as DNA: TGTGCCTGGAGTGCCCGGACTGTCGGGGAGCTGTTTTTT.

V gene TRBV5-1 combines with J gene TRBJ2-3; 7 bases agree with TRBD2. Germline CDR1 reads SGHRS; CDR2 reads YFSETQ. Germline trimming cut 0 bases from V and 0 bases from J; bases unmatched to any gene: 1. The CDR3 runs 15 residues. The DNA of the CDR3 is TGCGCCAGCAGCTTGGTCGGGAGGAGCACAGATACGCAGTATTTT. Protein product: CASSLVGRSTDTQYF.

CDR3 nucleotides: TGTGCCAGCTCACCACCGAGGGGGAGCTCCTACAATGAGCAGTTCTTC. Translating gives CASSPPRGSSYNEQFF. V is TRBV18 and J is TRBJ2-1; tentatively, D is TRBD1 (6 bases). CDR1 is KGHSH and CDR2 is LQKENI in the germline V gene. The CDR3 runs 16 residues. The V and J ends lost 0 bases and 0 bases respectively, with 9 bases between them.

The chain combines TRBV7-3 with TRBJ2-6; D call uncertain. With 2 bases removed from V and 1 base from J, the gap between germline ends came to 3 bases. Germline V CDR1 and CDR2: SGHTA, FQGTGA. This CDR3 spans 14 amino acids. DNA for the CDR3: TGTGCCAGCAGCTTACAATCTGGGGCCAACGTCCTGACTTTC. Amino acids: CASSLQSGANVLTF.

This clone came up a few times. The rearrangement joins TRBV5-4 to TRBJ2-5, with D perhaps assigned TRBD1 or TRBD2 (6 bases each). V was shortened by 6 bases and J by 3 bases, with 15 bases between the two germline ends. The CDR3 extends over 14 amino acids. Germline CDR1 reads SGHNT; CDR2 reads YYREEE (reference sequence). In DNA form, the CDR3 reads TGTGCCAGCAAACTAGGGGGAGGCGAAGAGACCCAGTACTTC. This codes for CASKLGGGEETQYF.

The chain carries TRBV19 and TRBJ2-3, with 14 bases matching TRBD2. CDR1 and CDR2 from the germline V gene are LNHDA and SQIVND (reference sequence). The V segment lost 3 bases and the J segment 6 bases; nucleotides outside the gene matches: 2. The CDR3 extends over 15 amino acids. This CDR3 reads CASSIRLAGGDTQYF. The CDR3 DNA follows: TGTGCCAGTAGTATCCGACTAGCGGGAGGGGATACGCAGTATTTT.

J is TRBJ1-3 and V is TRBV4-1; D ambiguous. The CDR3 spans 17 residues. Looked up from germline, CDR1 is MGHRA and CDR2 is YSYEKL. V dropped 1 base and J dropped 0 bases, with 13 bases sitting between them. CDR3 nucleotides: TGCGCCAGCAGCCAAGGTTTCTGGGAAGGCTCTGGAAACACCATATATTTT. Translating gives CASSQGFWEGSGNTIYF.

The chain employs TRBV25-1 and TRBJ2-3; D is ambiguous. V was pared by 6 bases and J by 10 bases, with 11 bases between. This CDR3 is 11 amino acids long. The germline CDR1 and CDR2 sequences are MGHDK and SYGVNS. The CDR3 is CASSGSAAQYF. The CDR3 coding sequence is TGTGCCAGCAGCGGATCTGCGGCGCAGTATTTT.

The V gene is TRBV18, the J gene TRBJ2-5, with no clear D. The CDR3 consists of 14 residues. Germline CDR1 and CDR2: KGHSH and LQKENI. Between the trimmed V and J ends, which lost 2 bases and 3 bases, there was a span of 10 bases. The CDR3 DNA is TGTGCCAGCTCACCAGACACGGCGGAAGAGACCCAGTACTTC. Translating it yields CASSPDTAEETQYF.

The chain links TRBV5-1 to TRBJ1-5; 7 bases are a match to TRBD1. Losses at the gene ends were 4 bases for V and 7 bases for J; bases not matched to a gene: 8. This CDR3 is built from 14 residues. Germline lookup yields CDR1 SGHRS and CDR2 YFSETQ. The CDR3: CASSEGARGQPQHF. CDR3 coding DNA: TGCGCCAGCAGCGAGGGGGCTCGGGGACAGCCCCAGCATTTT.

The rearrangement uses TRBV7-9 and TRBJ1-4, with TRBD1 as a possible D gene (5 bases). CDR1 is SEHNR and CDR2 is FQNEAQ in the germline V gene (reference sequence). Deletions cut 4 bases from V and 1 base from J, with 13 bases between. The CDR3 is made up of 16 amino acids. The CDR3 coding sequence is TGTGCCAGCAGCTCACCACAGGAAAGAACTAATGAAAAACTGTTTTTT. It codes for CASSSPQERTNEKLFF.

The rearrangement uses TRBV9 and TRBJ2-2; D possibly corresponds to TRBD2 (6 bases). Germline V gene sequence: CDR1 SGDLS, CDR2 YYNGEE. The CDR3 has 13 amino acids. Trimming left V 5 bases short and J 8 bases short, with 13 bases between. The CDR3 loop is CASRSGAEGELFF. Written as DNA, the CDR3 is TGTGCCAGCAGGTCGGGAGCTGAGGGGGAGCTGTTTTTT.

CDR3 nucleotide sequence: TGTGCCAGCAGACAACAGGGGTGGGACACTGAAGCTTTCTTT. Its translation is CASRQQGWDTEAFF. The V call is TRBV2, the J call TRBJ1-1; 7 bases are a match to TRBD1. Germline CDR1 is SNHLY and CDR2 is FYNNEI. After removal of 6 bases from V and 3 bases from J, the junction contained 7 bases not matched to a gene. CDR3 length: 14 residues. Filled out from reference TRBV2 and TRBJ1-1, the complete variable domain reads EPEVTQTPSHQVTQMGQEVILRCVPISNHLYFYWYRQILGQKVEFLVSFYNNEISEKSEIFDDQFSVERPDGSNFTLKIRSTKLEDSAMYFCASRQQGWDTEAFFGQGTRLTVV.

The gene calls are TRBV5-1 and TRBJ2-4; 13 bases map to TRBD2. V lost 4 bases to trimming and J lost 5 bases; unmatched junction nucleotides: 6. Per germline, CDR1 SGHRS and CDR2 YFSETQ. This CDR3 has 16 amino acids. CDR3 loop: CASSGLAGDDENIQYF. Written as DNA, the CDR3 is TGCGCCAGCAGCGGACTAGCGGGAGATGATGAAAACATTCAGTACTTC.

The chain employs TRBV5-6 and TRBJ1-4, with D maybe TRBD1 (6 bases). The ends were cut back, 2 bases at V and 6 bases at J, with 11 bases in the middle. This CDR3 has 14 residues. From germline, CDR1 is SGHDT and CDR2 YYEEEE. The CDR3 sequence: CASSFSPGDEKLFF. As DNA, the CDR3 is TGTGCCAGCAGCTTTTCTCCAGGGGATGAAAAACTGTTTTTT. Variable domain in full (rest from reference TRBV5-6 and TRBJ1-4): DAGVTQSPTHLIKTRGQQVTLRCSPKSGHDTVSWYQQALGQGPQFIFQYYEEEERQRGNFPDRFSGHQFPNYSSELNVNALLLGDSALYLCASSFSPGDEKLFFGSGTQLSVL.

The rearrangement links TRBV11-2 to TRBJ2-1; possibly TRBD1 for D (5 bases). Trimming took off 11 bases at V and 6 bases at J, with 14 bases between the two ends. The CDR3 is made up of 12 amino acids. Germline V lookup: CDR1 SGHAT, CDR2 FQNNGV. The CDR3 loop is CAGAESGNEQFF. The CDR3 nucleotides read TGTGCCGGGGCGGAGTCCGGCAATGAGCAGTTCTTC.

The chain couples TRBV27 to TRBJ1-5; 7 nucleotides match TRBD1. V lost 3 bases, J lost 0 bases, and 14 bases stayed unmatched. CDR3 length equals 19 residues. CDR1 is MNHEY and CDR2 is SMNVEV in the germline V gene (reference sequence). The CDR3 protein is CASSFRDPNDRDSNQPQHF. CDR3 nucleotide sequence: TGTGCCAGCAGTTTCAGGGATCCAAATGACAGGGATAGCAATCAGCCCCAGCATTTT.

Turning to this clone: Other nucleotide sequences from this sample produce the same CDR3. The V call is TRBV7-9, the J call TRBJ1-3; D is ambiguous. With 5 bases removed from V and 0 bases from J, the gap between germline ends came to 11 bases. The CDR3 length is 15 residues. Germline V gene data show CDR1 as SEHNR and CDR2 as FQNEAQ (reference sequence). The CDR3 nucleotides read TGTGCCAGCAGCCCAGGCCAGAGCTCTGGAAACACCATATATTTT. Encoded protein: CASSPGQSSGNTIYF.

The chain carries TRBV28 and TRBJ2-7, with D maybe TRBD1 (6 bases). Between the trimmed V and J ends, which lost 6 bases and 0 bases, there was a span of 9 bases. This CDR3 comprises 13 residues. The germline CDR1 and CDR2 sequences are MDHEN and SYDVKM. CDR3 residues: CASSRQASYEQYF. The CDR3 DNA reads TGTGCCAGCAGCCGACAGGCCTCCTACGAGCAGTACTTC.

The rearrangement links TRBV10-2 to TRBJ2-7; 8 bases are shared with TRBD2. V shed 7 bases, J shed 4 bases, and the junction held 9 bases outside the gene matches. CDR1 WSHSY and CDR2 SAAADI come from the germline V gene. The CDR3 is 14 amino acids. The DNA for the CDR3 is TGCGCCAGCACCGGGGGGGGACTTCCATACGAGCAGTACTTC. Translating gives CASTGGGLPYEQYF.

The chain has TRBV2 and TRBJ2-5; 8 positions agree with TRBD2. Germline V CDR1 and CDR2: SNHLY, FYNNEI. J lost 4 bases, V lost 6 bases, and 7 bases had no gene match. The CDR3 spans 14 residues. The CDR3 sequence is CASRPGGPGETQYF. As DNA, the CDR3 is TGTGCCAGCAGACCGGGGGGGCCCGGAGAGACCCAGTACTTC.

The chain uses TRBV5-1 and TRBJ2-1; 8 positions agree with TRBD1. V lost 4 bases and J lost 0; bases outside the gene matches: 3. CDR3 length: 15 residues. Germline CDR1 reads SGHRS; CDR2 reads YFSETQ. The CDR3 DNA follows: TGCGCCAGCAGCCCGACAGGGGCCTCCTACAATGAGCAGTTCTTC. It yields the protein CASSPTGASYNEQFF.

This rearrangement joins TRBV19 to TRBJ1-5; D gene uncertain. Germline loops: CDR1 LNHDA, CDR2 SQIVND (reference sequence). CDR3 length: 15 residues. V lost 3 bases to trimming and J lost 2 bases, with 11 bases between them. The CDR3 nucleotides are TGTGCCAGTAGTATTCTCCGGGTTCGCAATCAGCCCCAGCATTTT. It yields the protein CASSILRVRNQPQHF. Complete variable domain (other parts from reference TRBV19 and TRBJ1-5): DGGITQSPKYLFRKEGQNVTLSCEQNLNHDAMYWYRQDPGQGLRLIYYSQIVNDFQKGDIAEGYSVSREKKESFPLTVTSAQKNPTAFYLCASSILRVRNQPQHFGDGTRLSIL.

This chain joins TRBV4-2 and TRBJ1-5, with 7 bases that match TRBD1. The CDR3 length is 16 residues. Germline lookup yields CDR1 LGHNA and CDR2 YNFKEQ. The V segment lost 4 bases and the J segment 9 bases; nucleotides outside the gene matches: 15. Here the CDR3 reads CASSPKPDRARWPQHF. The CDR3 DNA sequence: TGTGCCAGCAGCCCGAAACCCGACAGGGCCAGGTGGCCCCAGCATTTT.

The chain employs TRBV9 and TRBJ2-3; D is ambiguous. The ends were cut back, 0 bases at V and 1 base at J, with 6 bases in the middle. Germline lookup yields CDR1 SGDLS and CDR2 YYNGEE. This CDR3 has 14 residues. For the CDR3, the DNA is TGTGCCAGCAGCGTAGGATCGGGCACAGATACGCAGTATTTT. This encodes CASSVGSGTDTQYF.

V is TRBV7-9 and J is TRBJ2-3, with TRBD2 matching over 9 bases. Trimming at V came to 3 bases and at J to 5 bases, leaving 9 bases not matched to a gene. CDR1 is SEHNR and CDR2 is FQNEAQ in the germline V gene (reference sequence). The CDR3 contains 16 residues. The CDR3 coding sequence is TGTGCCAGCAGCTTCGTAGGCGGGAGGGCCGTAGATACGCAGTATTTT. Protein: CASSFVGGRAVDTQYF.

In its sample, this clone was seen once. The chain uses TRBV30 and TRBJ2-4; either TRBD1 or TRBD2 may fit D (6 bases each). Germline CDR1 GTSNPN, CDR2 SVGIG (reference sequence). There are 13 residues in the CDR3. Trimming took off 0 bases at V and 6 bases at J, with 9 bases between the two ends. The CDR3 reads CAWSVGGRNIQYF. The DNA of the CDR3 is TGTGCCTGGAGTGTAGGGGGGCGAAACATTCAGTACTTC.

The genes are TRBV19 and TRBJ2-5, with D possibly being TRBD1 (5 bases). The CDR3 sequence is 14 residues long. CDR1 is LNHDA, CDR2 SQIVND, per germline (reference sequence). V shed 4 bases and J shed 0 bases, with 9 bases lying between them. CDR3 loop: CASSNHRHQETQYF. The CDR3 nucleotides are TGTGCCAGTAGTAACCACAGGCACCAAGAGACCCAGTACTTC.

The chain combines TRBV9 with TRBJ1-1, with 8 bases that match TRBD1. Germline loops: CDR1 SGDLS, CDR2 YYNGEE. With 0 bases clipped from V and 9 bases from J, the junction kept 10 bases outside the gene matches. The CDR3 totals 15 residues. CDR3 coding DNA: TGTGCCAGCAGCGTAGGAGCCCCGGGACAGGATAAAGCTTTCTTT. Amino acid sequence: CASSVGAPGQDKAFF. The variable domain in full, completed from reference TRBV9 and TRBJ1-1, reads DSGVTQTPKHLITATGQRVTLRCSPRSGDLSVYWYQQSLDQGLQFLIQYYNGEERAKGNILERFSAQQFPDLHSELNLSSLELGDSALYFCASSVGAPGQDKAFFGQGTRLTVV.